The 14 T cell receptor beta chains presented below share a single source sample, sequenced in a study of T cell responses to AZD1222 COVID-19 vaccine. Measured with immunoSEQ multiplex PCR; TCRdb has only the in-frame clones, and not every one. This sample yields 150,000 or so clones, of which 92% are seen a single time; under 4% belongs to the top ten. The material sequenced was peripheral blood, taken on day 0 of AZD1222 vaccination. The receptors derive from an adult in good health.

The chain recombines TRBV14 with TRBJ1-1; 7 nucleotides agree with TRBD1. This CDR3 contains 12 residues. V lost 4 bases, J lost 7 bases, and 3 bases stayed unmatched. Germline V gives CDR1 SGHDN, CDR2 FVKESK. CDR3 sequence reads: CASSLGTVEAFF. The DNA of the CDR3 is TGTGCCAGCAGCCTCGGGACAGTTGAAGCTTTCTTT.

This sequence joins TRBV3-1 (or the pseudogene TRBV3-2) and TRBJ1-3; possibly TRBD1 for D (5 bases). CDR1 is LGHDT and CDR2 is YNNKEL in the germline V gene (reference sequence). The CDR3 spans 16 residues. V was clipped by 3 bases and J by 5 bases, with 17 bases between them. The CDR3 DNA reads TGTGCCAGCAGCCAGAATTTTGGGACGGGAAGAAACACCATATATTTT. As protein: CASSQNFGTGRNTIYF.

The DNA of the CDR3 is TGTGCCAGCAGCCAAGTTGGTGAAAAACTGTTTTTT. As protein: CASSQVGEKLFF. The chain combines TRBV3-1 (or the pseudogene TRBV3-2) with TRBJ1-4; D gene uncertain. The CDR3 loop spans 12 amino acids. CDR1 and CDR2 from the germline V gene are LGHDT and YNNKEL (reference sequence). Trimming left V 1 base short and J 7 bases short, with 4 bases between.

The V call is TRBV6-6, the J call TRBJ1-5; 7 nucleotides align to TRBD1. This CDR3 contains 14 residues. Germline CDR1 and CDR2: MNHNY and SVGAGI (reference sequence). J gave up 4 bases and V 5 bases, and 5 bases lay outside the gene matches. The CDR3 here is CASSRDSPNQPQHF. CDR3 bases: TGTGCCAGCAGTCGGGACAGCCCGAATCAGCCCCAGCATTTT.

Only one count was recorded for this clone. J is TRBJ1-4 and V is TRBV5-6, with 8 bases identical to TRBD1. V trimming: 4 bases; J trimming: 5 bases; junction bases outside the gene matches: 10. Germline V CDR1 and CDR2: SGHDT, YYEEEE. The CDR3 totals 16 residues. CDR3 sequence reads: CASSHRGQGRNEKLFF. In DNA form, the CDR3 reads TGTGCCAGCAGCCATCGAGGACAGGGACGGAATGAAAAACTGTTTTTT.

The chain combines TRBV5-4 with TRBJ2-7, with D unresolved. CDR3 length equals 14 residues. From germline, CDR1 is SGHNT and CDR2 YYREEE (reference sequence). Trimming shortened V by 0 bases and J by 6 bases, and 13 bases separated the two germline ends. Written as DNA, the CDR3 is TGTGCCAGCAGCTTGGAGCTTTCCTCGGTCGAGCAGTACTTC. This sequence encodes CASSLELSSVEQYF.

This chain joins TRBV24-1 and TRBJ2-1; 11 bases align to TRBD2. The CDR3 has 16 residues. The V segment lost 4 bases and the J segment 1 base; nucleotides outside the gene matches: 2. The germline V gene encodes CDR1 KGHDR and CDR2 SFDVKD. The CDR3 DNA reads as TGTGCCACCAGTGACTTAGCGGGAGGGTCCTACAATGAGCAGTTCTTC. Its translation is CATSDLAGGSYNEQFF.

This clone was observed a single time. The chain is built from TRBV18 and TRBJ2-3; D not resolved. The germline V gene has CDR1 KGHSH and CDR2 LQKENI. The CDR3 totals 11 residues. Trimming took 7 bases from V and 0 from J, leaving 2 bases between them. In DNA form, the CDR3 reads TGTGCCAGCTTGAGCACAGATACGCAGTATTTT. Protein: CASLSTDTQYF.

CDR3 coding DNA: TGTGCCAGCAGCTTGGGTTCAAATTTAAATAATTCACCCCTCCACTTT. Translating it yields CASSLGSNLNNSPLHF. The chain recombines TRBV5-6 with TRBJ1-6, with D unresolved. The V gene's germline CDR1 is SGHDT and CDR2 YYEEEE. This CDR3 comprises 16 residues. Deletions cut 0 bases from V and 5 bases from J, with 12 bases between.

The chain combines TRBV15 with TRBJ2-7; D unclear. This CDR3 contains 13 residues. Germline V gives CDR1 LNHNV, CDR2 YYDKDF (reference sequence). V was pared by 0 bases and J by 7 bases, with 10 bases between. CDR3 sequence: CATSRDRLGEQYF. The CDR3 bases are TGTGCCACCAGCAGAGATCGTCTCGGGGAGCAGTACTTC.

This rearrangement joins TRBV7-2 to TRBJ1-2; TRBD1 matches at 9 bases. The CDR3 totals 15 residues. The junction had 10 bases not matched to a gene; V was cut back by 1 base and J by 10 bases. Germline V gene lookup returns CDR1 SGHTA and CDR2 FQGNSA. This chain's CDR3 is CASSLGPGQGFSYTF. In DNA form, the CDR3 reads TGTGCCAGCAGCTTAGGCCCGGGACAGGGATTTTCCTACACCTTC.

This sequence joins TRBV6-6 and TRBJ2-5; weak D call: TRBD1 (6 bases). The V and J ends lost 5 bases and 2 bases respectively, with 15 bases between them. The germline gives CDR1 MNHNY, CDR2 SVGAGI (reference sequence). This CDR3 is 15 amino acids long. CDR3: CASSPPGHGQETQYF. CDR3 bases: TGTGCCAGCAGTCCGCCGGGACATGGTCAAGAGACCCAGTACTTC.

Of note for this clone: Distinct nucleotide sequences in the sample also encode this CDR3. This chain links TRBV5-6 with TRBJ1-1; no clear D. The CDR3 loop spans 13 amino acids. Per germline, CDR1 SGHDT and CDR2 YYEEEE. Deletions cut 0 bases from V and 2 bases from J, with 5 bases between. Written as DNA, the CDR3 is TGTGCCAGCAGCTTGGGCCCAAACACTGAAGCTTTCTTT. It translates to CASSLGPNTEAFF.

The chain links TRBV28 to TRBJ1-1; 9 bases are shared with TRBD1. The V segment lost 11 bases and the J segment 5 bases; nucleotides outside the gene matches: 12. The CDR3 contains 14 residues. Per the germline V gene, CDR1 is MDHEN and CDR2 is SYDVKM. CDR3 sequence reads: CASTGGGRGTEAFF. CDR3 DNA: TGTGCCTCGACAGGGGGTGGGAGGGGGACTGAAGCTTTCTTT.